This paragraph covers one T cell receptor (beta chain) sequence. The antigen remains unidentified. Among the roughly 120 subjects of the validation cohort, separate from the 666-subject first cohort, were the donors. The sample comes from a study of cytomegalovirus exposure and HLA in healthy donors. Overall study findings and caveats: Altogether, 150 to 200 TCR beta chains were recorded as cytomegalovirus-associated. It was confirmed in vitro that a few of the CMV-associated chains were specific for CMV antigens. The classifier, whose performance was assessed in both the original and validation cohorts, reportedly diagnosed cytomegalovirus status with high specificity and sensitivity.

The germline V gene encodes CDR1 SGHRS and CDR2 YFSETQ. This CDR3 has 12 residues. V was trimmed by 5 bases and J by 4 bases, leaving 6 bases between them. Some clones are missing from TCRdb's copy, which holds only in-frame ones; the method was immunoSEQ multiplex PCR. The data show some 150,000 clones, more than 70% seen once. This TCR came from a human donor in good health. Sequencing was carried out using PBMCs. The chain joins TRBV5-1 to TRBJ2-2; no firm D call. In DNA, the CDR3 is TGCGCCAGCAGTTGGAGCACCGGGGAGCTGTTTTTT. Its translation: CASSWSTGELFF.